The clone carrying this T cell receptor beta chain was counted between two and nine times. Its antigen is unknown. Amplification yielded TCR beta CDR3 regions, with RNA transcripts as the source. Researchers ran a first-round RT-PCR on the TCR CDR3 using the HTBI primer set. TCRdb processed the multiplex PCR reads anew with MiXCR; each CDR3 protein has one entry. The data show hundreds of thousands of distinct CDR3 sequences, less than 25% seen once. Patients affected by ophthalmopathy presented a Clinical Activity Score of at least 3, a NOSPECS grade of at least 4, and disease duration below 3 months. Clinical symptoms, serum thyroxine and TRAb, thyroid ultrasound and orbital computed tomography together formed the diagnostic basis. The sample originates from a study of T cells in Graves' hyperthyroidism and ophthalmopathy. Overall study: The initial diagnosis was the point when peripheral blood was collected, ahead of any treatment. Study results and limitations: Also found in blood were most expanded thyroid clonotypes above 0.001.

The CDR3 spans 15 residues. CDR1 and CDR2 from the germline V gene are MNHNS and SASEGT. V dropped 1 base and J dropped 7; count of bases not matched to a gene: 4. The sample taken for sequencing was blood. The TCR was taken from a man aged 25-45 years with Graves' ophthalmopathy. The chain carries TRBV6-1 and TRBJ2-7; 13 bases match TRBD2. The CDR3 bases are TGTGCCAGCAGTGAAGGGACTAGCGGGAGTCAGGAGCAGTACTTC. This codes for CASSEGTSGSQEQYF.